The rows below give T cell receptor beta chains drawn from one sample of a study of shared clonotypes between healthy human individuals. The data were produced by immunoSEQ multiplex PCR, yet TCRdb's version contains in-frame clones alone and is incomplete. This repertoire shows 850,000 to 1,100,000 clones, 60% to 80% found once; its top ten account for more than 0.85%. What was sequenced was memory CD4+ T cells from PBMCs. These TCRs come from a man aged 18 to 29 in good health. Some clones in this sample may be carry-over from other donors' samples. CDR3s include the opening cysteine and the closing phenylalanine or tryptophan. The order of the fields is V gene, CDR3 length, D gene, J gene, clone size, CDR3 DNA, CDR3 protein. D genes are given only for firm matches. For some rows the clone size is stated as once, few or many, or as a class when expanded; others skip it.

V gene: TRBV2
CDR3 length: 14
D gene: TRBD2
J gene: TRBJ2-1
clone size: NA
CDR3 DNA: TGTGCCAGCGGACTAGCGGGTCAATACAATGAGCAGTTCTTC
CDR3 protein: CASGLAGQYNEQFF

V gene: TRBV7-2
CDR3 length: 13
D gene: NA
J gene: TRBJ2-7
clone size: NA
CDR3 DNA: TGTGCCAGCAGCACGGGGTCCAGCTACGAGCAGTACTTC
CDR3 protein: CASSTGSSYEQYF

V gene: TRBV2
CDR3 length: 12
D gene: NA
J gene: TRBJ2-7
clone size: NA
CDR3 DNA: TGTGCCAGCAGTGAAATGGATTACGAGCAGTACTTC
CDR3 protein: CASSEMDYEQYF

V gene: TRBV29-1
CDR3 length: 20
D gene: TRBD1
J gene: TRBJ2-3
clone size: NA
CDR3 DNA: TGCAGCGTTGAAGATCGTGAAGGAAACTTCGACAGGGGTTACCCAGATACGCAGTATTTT
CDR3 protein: CSVEDREGNFDRGYPDTQYF

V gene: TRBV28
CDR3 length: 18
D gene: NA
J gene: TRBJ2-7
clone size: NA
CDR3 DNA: TGTGCCAGCAGTTTATCAGTGGGTTTGGGGGGGCTCTCCTACGAGCAGTACTTC
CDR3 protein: CASSLSVGLGGLSYEQYF

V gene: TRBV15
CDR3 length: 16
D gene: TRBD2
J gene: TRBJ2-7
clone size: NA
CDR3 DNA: TGTGCCACCAGCAGAGGGTCGGGCGGGAGCTCCTACGAGCAGTACTTC
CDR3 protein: CATSRGSGGSSYEQYF

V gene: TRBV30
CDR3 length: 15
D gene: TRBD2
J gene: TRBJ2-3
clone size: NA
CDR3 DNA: TGTGCCTGGTCTTTCAAGCGGGATAGAACAGATACGCAGTATTTT
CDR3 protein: CAWSFKRDRTDTQYF

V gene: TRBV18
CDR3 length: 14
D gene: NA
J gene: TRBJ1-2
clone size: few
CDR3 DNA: TGTGCCAGCTCACAGGCCCAGGTGGGATATGGCTACACCTTC
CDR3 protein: CASSQAQVGYGYTF

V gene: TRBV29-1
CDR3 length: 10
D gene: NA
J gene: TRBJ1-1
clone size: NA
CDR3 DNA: TGCAGCGTCGCAGACAGTAAAGCTTTCTTT
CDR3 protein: CSVADSKAFF

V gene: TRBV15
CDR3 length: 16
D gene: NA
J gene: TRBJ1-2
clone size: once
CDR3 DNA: TGTGCCACCAGCAGAGAGATCGGCAGGCTTAACTATGGCTACACCTTC
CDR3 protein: CATSREIGRLNYGYTF

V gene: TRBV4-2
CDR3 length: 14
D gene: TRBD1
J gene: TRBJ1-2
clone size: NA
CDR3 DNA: TGTGCCAGCAGTCCAGACAGGGAACACTATGGCTACACCTTC
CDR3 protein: CASSPDREHYGYTF

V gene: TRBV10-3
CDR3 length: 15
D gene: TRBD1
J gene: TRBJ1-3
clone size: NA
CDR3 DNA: TGTGCCATCAGTGAAACAGGGGGCTCTGGAAACACCATATATTTT
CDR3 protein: CAISETGGSGNTIYF

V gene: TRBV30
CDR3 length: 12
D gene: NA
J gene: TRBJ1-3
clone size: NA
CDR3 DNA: TGTGCCTGGAGTGGTGGGGGACACACCATATATTTT
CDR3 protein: CAWSGGGHTIYF

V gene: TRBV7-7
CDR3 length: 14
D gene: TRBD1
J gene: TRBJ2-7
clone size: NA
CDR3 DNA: TGTGCCAGCAGCCGCCGACAGGGGGAAGAGGAGCAGTACTTC
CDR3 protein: CASSRRQGEEEQYF

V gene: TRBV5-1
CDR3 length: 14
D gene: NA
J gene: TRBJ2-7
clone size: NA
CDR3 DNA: TGCGCCAGCAGCTTAGCCGGGACCCCTCTCGAGCAGTACTTC
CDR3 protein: CASSLAGTPLEQYF

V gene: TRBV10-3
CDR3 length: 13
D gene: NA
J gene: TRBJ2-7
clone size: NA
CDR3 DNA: TGTGCCATTGGGGACACAATCTCCTACGAGCAGTACTTC
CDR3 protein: CAIGDTISYEQYF

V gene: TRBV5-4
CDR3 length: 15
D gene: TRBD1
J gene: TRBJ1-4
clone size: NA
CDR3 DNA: TGTGCCAGCAGCGCAACCGGGACAGACAATGAAAAACTGTTTTTT
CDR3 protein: CASSATGTDNEKLFF